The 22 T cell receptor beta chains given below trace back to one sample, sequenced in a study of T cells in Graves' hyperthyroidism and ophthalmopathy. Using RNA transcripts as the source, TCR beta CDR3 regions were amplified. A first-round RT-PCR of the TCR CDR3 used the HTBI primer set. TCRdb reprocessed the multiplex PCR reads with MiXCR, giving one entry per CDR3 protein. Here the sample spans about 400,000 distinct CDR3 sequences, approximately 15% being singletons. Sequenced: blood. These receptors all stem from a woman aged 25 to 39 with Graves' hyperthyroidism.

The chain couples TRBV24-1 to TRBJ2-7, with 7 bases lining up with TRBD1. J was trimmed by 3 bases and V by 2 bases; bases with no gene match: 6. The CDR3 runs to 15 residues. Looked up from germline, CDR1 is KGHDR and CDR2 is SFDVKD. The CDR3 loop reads CATSDSGTADYEQYF. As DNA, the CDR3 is TGTGCCACCAGTGATTCCGGGACAGCAGACTACGAGCAGTACTTC.

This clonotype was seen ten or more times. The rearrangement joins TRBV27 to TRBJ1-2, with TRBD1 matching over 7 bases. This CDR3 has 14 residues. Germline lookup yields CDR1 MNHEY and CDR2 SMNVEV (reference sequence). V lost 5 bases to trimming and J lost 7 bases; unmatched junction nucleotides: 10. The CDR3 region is CASSLHRGGRGYTF. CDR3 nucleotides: TGTGCCAGCAGTCTGCACAGGGGAGGGCGTGGCTACACCTTC.

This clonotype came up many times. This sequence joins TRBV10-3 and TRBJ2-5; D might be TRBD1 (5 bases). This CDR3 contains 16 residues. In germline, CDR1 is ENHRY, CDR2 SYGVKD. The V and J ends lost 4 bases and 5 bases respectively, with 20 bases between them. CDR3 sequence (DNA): TGTGCCATCAGTGGAAATACGACAGCGCCCGGGGAGACCCAGTACTTC. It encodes CAISGNTTAPGETQYF.

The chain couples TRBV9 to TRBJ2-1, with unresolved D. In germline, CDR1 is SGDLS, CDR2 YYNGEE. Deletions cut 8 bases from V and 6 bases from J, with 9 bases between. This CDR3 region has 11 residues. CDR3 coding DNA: TGTGCCAGTGGTCACTTCAATGAGCAGTTCTTC. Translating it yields CASGHFNEQFF.

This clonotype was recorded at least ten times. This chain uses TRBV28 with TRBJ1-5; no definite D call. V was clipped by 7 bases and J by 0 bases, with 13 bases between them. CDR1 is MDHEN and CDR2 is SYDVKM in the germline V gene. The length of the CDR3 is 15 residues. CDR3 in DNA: TGTGCCAGCACCACCCCCGACAATAGCAATCAGCCCCAGCATTTT. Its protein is CASTTPDNSNQPQHF.

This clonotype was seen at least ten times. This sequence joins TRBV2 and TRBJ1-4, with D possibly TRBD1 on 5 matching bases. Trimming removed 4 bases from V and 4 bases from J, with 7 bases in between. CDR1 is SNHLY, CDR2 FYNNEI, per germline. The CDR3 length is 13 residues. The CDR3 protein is CASSGDSNEKLFF. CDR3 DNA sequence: TGTGCCAGCAGTGGTGACAGTAATGAAAAACTGTTTTTT.

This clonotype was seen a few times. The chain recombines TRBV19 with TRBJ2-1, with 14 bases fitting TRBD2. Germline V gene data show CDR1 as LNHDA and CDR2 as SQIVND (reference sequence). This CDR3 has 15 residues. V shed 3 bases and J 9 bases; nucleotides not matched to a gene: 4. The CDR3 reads CASSIAGLAGAEQFF. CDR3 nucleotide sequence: TGTGCCAGTAGTATCGCGGGACTAGCGGGAGCTGAGCAGTTCTTC.

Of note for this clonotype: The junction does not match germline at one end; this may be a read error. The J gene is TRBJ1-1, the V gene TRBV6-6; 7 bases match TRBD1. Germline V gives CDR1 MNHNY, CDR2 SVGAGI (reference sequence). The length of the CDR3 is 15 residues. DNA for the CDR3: TGTGCCAACAGTTACTCGTACAGGGGGAACACTGAAGCTTTCTTT. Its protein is CANSYSYRGNTEAFF.

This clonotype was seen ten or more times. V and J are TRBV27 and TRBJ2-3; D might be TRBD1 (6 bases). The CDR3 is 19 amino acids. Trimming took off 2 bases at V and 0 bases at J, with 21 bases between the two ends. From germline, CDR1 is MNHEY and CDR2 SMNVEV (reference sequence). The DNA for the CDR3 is TGTGCCAGCAGTTTACGCAAAACGACAGGCGGACCTAGCACAGATACGCAGTATTTT. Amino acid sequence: CASSLRKTTGGPSTDTQYF.

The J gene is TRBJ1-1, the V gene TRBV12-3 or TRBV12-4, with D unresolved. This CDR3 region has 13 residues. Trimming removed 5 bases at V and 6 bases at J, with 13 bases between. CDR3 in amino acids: CASSPPSFPEAFF. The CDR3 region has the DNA TGTGCCAGCAGTCCACCCTCCTTTCCTGAAGCTTTCTTT.

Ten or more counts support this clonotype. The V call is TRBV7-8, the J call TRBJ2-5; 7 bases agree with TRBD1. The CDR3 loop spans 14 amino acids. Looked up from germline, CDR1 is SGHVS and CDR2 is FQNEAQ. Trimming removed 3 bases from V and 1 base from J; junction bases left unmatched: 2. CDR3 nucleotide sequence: TGTGCCAGCAGCTTCGACAGGGCCCAAGAGACCCAGTACTTC. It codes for CASSFDRAQETQYF.

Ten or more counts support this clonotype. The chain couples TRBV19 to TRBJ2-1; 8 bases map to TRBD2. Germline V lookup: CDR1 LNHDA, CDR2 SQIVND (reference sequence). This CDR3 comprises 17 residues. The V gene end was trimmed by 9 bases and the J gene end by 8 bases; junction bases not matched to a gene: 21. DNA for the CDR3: TGTGCCAGCGCTACACCGGGACTAGTGAAGGGGGGCGATGAGCAGTTCTTC. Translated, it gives CASATPGLVKGGDEQFF.

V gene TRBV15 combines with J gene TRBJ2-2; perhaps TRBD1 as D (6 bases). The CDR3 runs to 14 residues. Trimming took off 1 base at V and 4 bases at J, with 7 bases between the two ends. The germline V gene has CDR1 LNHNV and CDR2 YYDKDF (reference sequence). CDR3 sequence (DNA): TGTGCCACCAGCAGAGCAGGGGCCACCGGGGAGCTGTTTTTT. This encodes CATSRAGATGELFF.

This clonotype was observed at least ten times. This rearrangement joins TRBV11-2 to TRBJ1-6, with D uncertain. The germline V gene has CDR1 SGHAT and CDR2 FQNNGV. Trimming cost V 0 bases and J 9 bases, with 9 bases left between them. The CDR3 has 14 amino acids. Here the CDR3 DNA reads TGTGCCAGCAGCTTAGAGGTTCGGGGTTCACCCCTCCACTTT. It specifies CASSLEVRGSPLHF. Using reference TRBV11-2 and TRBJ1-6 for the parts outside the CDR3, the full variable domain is EAGVAQSPRYKIIEKRQSVAFWCNPISGHATLYWYQQILGQGPKLLIQFQNNGVVDDSQLPKDRFSAERLKGVDSTLKIQPAKLEDSAVYLCASSLEVRGSPLHFGNGTRLTVT.

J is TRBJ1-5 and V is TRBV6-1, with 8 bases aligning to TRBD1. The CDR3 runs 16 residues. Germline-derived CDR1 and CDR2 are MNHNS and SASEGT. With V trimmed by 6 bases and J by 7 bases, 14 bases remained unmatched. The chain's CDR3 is CASRPSDRGRSQPQHF. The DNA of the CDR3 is TGTGCCAGCAGACCATCAGACAGGGGAAGGAGCCAGCCCCAGCATTTT.

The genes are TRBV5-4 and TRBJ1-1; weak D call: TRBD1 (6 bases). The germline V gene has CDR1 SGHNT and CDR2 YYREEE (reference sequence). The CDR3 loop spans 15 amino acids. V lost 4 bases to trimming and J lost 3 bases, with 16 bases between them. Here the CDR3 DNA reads TGTGCCAGCAGCCTTAGGGGAGCAGGGGACACTGAAGCTTTCTTT. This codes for CASSLRGAGDTEAFF.

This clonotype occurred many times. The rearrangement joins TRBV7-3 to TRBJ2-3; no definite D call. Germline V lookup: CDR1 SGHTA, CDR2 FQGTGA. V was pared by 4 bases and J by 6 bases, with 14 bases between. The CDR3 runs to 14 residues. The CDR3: CASSSRTDGDTQYF. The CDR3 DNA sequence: TGTGCCAGCAGCTCAAGGACGGACGGGGATACGCAGTATTTT. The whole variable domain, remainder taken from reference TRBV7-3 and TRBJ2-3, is GAGVSQTPSNKVTEKGKYVELRCDPISGHTALYWYRQSLGQGPEFLIYFQGTGAADDSGLPNDRFFAVRPEGSVSTLKIQRTERGDSAVYLCASSSRTDGDTQYFGPGTRLTVL.

CDR3 nucleotides: TGCGCCAGCAGCCGTTTACGGGACTCAGGGTACGAGCAGTACTTC. It codes for CASSRLRDSGYEQYF. The gene calls are TRBV4-1 and TRBJ2-7, with D tentatively TRBD2 (6 bases). Trimming shortened V by 4 bases and J by 4 bases, and 17 bases separated the two germline ends. This CDR3 has 15 residues. Germline V gene data show CDR1 as MGHRA and CDR2 as YSYEKL.

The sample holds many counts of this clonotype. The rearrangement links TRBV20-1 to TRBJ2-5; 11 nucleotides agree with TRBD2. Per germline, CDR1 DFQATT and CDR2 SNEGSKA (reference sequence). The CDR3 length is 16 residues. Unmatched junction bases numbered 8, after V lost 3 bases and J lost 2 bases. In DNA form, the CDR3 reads TGCAGTGCTAGTCCTATTAGCGGGAGGGAACAAGAGACCCAGTACTTC. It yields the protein CSASPISGREQETQYF.

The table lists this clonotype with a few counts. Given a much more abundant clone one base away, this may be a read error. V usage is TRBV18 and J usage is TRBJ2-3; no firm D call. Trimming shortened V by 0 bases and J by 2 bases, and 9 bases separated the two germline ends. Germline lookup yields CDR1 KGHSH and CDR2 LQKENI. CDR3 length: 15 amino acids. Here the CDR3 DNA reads TGTGCCAGCTCACCACCCCACGGGCCCACAGATACGCAGTATTTT. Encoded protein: CASSPPHGPTDTQYF.

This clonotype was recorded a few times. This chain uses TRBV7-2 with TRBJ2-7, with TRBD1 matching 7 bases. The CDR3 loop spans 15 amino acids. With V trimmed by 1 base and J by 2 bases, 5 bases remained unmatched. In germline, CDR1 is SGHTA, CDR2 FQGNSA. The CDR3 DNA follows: TGTGCCAGCAGCTTAGGGGACAGTCCTGCCTACGAGCAGTACTTC. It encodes CASSLGDSPAYEQYF.

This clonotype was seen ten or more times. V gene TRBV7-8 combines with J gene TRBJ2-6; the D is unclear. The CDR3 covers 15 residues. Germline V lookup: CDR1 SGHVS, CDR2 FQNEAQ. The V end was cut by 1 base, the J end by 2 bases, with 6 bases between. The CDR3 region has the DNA TGTGCCAGCAGCTTAGGTGCCCCTGGGGCCAACGTCCTGACTTTC. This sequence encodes CASSLGAPGANVLTF.